This T cell receptor beta chain was sequenced during a study of shared clonotypes between healthy human individuals. Study as a whole: Per-donor plates numbered three CD4 naive, three CD4 memory, two CD8 naive and one CD8 memory.

This clone was picked up one time. Its target is unknown. Study-wide points: Estimated richness values were generally larger in naive subsets than in memory subsets. The study found lower generation probabilities in non-shared clonotypes than in those shared by all four donors.

Here immunoSEQ multiplex PCR was the method, and the copy in TCRdb shows in-frame clones only, minus some. The sample lists more than 2 million clones; approximately 95% were seen once. Positive CCR7 selection of CD45RO-negative cells yielded the naive CD8 cells, and terminally differentiated effector memory CD45RA+ cells were excluded. Germline CDR1 and CDR2: SGHAT and FQNNGV. The CDR3 consists of 15 residues. V trimming: 5 bases; J trimming: 7 bases; junction bases outside the gene matches: 9. V usage is TRBV11-2 and J usage is TRBJ2-1, with 9 nucleotides matching TRBD1. This clonotype originated in a man aged 18 to 35 in good health. The sample was naive CD8+ T cells sorted from blood. Written as DNA, the CDR3 is TGTGCCAGCAGCCCCGGACAGGGGTATCGGAATGAGCAGTTCTTC. Its translation is CASSPGQGYRNEQFF.